Only a few counts were recorded for the clone carrying this TCR beta chain. Its antigen remains unidentified. This sample stems from a study of CD8 T cells in ankylosing spondylitis. Broader study findings: Blood of patients with ankylosing spondylitis appeared to be characterized by a TCR beta motif of about 8 highly homologous variants. Disease-linked clones had a CD8+ phenotype and relatively low frequency in peripheral blood.

With molecular barcodes, quantitative 5'-RACE was used to make the TCR beta libraries. TCRdb re-called the 5' RACE reads with MiXCR, one entry per CDR3 protein. The data show about 700,000 distinct CDR3 sequences, about 20% seen once. The source is a male donor with ankylosing spondylitis. Sequencing was carried out using blood, either unsorted or a sorted T cell fraction (not recorded which).

The CDR3 nucleotides read TGCAGTGCTAGAGGTGGTCCCAATACGCAGTATTTT. Amino acids: CSARGGPNTQYF. This chain links TRBV20-1 with TRBJ2-3; D is ambiguous. V was pared by 1 base and J by 7 bases, with 9 bases between. The CDR3 consists of 12 residues. Germline V gene lookup returns CDR1 DFQATT and CDR2 SNEGSKA (reference sequence).